These T cell receptor beta chains were read from a single sample in a study of cytomegalovirus exposure and HLA in healthy donors. Sequencing used immunoSEQ multiplex PCR; TCRdb keeps in-frame clones, though not all of them. The table lists 85,000 to 100,000 clones, around 77% of them singletons. The sample consisted of PBMCs. These receptors all stem from a middle-aged man in good health and CMV-seropositive. Both conserved end residues are part of each CDR3. D genes are given only for firm matches. Not every row has a clone size; where given, it reads once, few, many or a size class.

TRBV4-2,TRBJ2-2,TRBD2,-,CASSQEGLGGAGGELFF,TGTGCCAGCAGCCAAGAAGGCCTCGGGGGGGCGGGCGGGGAGCTGTTTTTT
TRBV5-6,TRBJ2-2,-,-,CASSFIGHKGGELFF,TGTGCCAGCAGCTTTATCGGTCATAAGGGGGGGGAGCTGTTTTTT
TRBV7-2,TRBJ1-2,TRBD1,-,CASTKQGNNYGYTF,TGTGCCAGCACCAAACAGGGGAACAACTATGGCTACACCTTC
TRBV7-2,TRBJ1-1,-,few,CASSSPGGTAEAFF,TGTGCCAGCAGCAGCCCCGGGGGAACAGCTGAAGCTTTCTTT
TRBV30,TRBJ1-2,TRBD1,-,CAWSAGNRGLGGYTF,TGTGCCTGGAGTGCAGGGAACAGGGGGCTGGGGGGCTACACCTTC
TRBV7-9,TRBJ2-1,-,-,CASNPRWGVSYNEQFF,TGTGCCAGCAACCCCCGTTGGGGGGTCTCCTACAATGAGCAGTTCTTC
TRBV27,TRBJ1-5,TRBD1,-,CASSLFPGGGNQPQNF,TGTGCCAGCAGTTTATTCCCAGGGGGAGGCAATCAGCCCCAGAATTTT
TRBV4-3,TRBJ2-7,-,-,CASSRQGGYEQYF,TGCGCCAGCAGCCGGCAAGGGGGATACGAGCAGTACTTC
TRBV5-1,TRBJ1-1,-,-,CASRPTGITEAFF,TGCGCCAGCAGACCTACAGGGATTACTGAAGCTTTCTTT
TRBV2,TRBJ1-2,-,-,CASSEEGHEEVGYTITF,TGTGCCAGCAGTGAAGAGGGACATGAAGAAGTCGGCTACACAATCACCTTC
TRBV29-1,TRBJ1-2,-,-,CSVEVGGGYTF,TGCAGCGTTGAAGTAGGGGGTGGCTACACCTTC
TRBV6-5,TRBJ1-6,TRBD1,few,CASSSLGGPLHF,TGTGCCAGCAGTTCGCTAGGGGGCCCCCTCCACTTT
TRBV9,TRBJ2-7,TRBD2,-,CASSVVGSGGHRTYEQYF,TGTGCCAGCAGCGTAGTTGGTAGCGGGGGGCACCGAACCTACGAGCAGTACTTC
TRBV6-5,TRBJ1-2,TRBD1,-,CASSVGTGRGYPF,TGTGCCAGCAGTGTCGGGACAGGGAGAGGCTACCCCTTC
TRBV5-4,TRBJ1-3,-,-,CASSLESGILGNTIYF,TGTGCCAGCAGCTTGGAATCGGGGATCCTTGGAAACACCATATATTTT
TRBV6-1,TRBJ1-1,-,-,CASSDRPTEAFF,TGTGCCAGCAGTGACAGGCCTACTGAAGCTTTCTTT
TRBV5-1,TRBJ2-5,TRBD1,once,CASSLGQGAETQYF,TGCGCCAGCAGCTTAGGACAGGGGGCAGAGACCCAGTACTTC
TRBV7-2,TRBJ1-1,-,many,CASTISPGGSNTEAFF,TGTGCCAGCACTATTTCGCCGGGGGGTTCGAACACTGAAGCTTTCTTT
TRBV10-3,TRBJ2-5,-,-,CAISGGSSEETQYF,TGTGCCATCAGTGGCGGGTCTTCCGAAGAGACCCAGTACTTC
TRBV5-6,TRBJ2-2,TRBD1,-,CASSLSVDGRGLAGELFF,TGTGCCAGCAGCTTGAGCGTTGATGGCAGGGGGCTGGCCGGGGAGCTGTTTTTT
TRBV6-1,TRBJ2-2,-,-,CASSETGMNTGELFF,TGTGCCAGCAGTGAAACGGGGATGAACACCGGGGAGCTGTTTTTT
TRBV6-5,TRBJ1-2,-,-,CASSPAGGSNYGYTF,TGTGCCAGCAGCCCAGCGGGGGGGAGTAACTATGGCTACACCTTC
TRBV7-2,TRBJ2-1,-,-,CASSLAGLGPNEQFF,TGTGCCAGCAGCTTAGCGGGCCTGGGGCCCAATGAGCAGTTCTTC
TRBV6-5,TRBJ1-2,-,-,CASSPGMRGYTF,TGTGCCAGCAGTCCTGGAATGAGGGGCTACACCTTC
TRBV7-2,TRBJ1-6,TRBD1,-,CASRLRTGYNSPLHF,TGTGCCAGCAGACTAAGGACAGGCTATAATTCACCCCTCCACTTT
TRBV9,TRBJ2-7,TRBD1,-,CASSPRTGTGEQYF,TGTGCCAGCAGCCCCAGGACAGGGACGGGCGAGCAGTACTTC
TRBV4-1,TRBJ1-2,-,-,CASSQGGTDLYGYTF,TGCGCCAGCAGCCAAGGGGGGACTGATCTATATGGCTACACCTTC
TRBV12-5,TRBJ2-1,-,once,CASAFGGQPTNTQFF,TGTGCTAGTGCCTTCGGGGGACAGCCGACCAATACGCAGTTCTTC
TRBV13,TRBJ2-7,TRBD2,few,CATRGGSYEQYF,TGTGCCACCCGCGGGGGCTCCTACGAGCAGTACTTC
TRBV30,TRBJ1-6,TRBD1,-,CAWSVNRGFNSPLHF,TGTGCCTGGAGCGTAAACAGGGGGTTCAATTCACCCCTCCACTTT
TRBV18,TRBJ1-2,TRBD1,-,CASSFFQGADYGYTF,TGTGCCAGCTCGTTCTTTCAGGGGGCGGACTATGGCTACACCTTC
TRBV28,TRBJ2-2,-,once,CASSLLRNTGELFF,TGTGCCAGCAGTTTATTGCGGAACACCGGGGAGCTGTTTTTT
TRBV7-8,TRBJ1-2,-,-,CASSRENRWGYTF,TGTGCCAGCAGCCGCGAGAACAGATGGGGCTACACCTTC
TRBV5-1,TRBJ2-7,-,-,CASSSAGYNNDEQYF,TGCGCCAGCAGCTCGGCGGGGTACAACAACGACGAGCAGTACTTC
TRBV27,TRBJ2-7,TRBD1,-,CASSSPGQGPYEQYF,TGTGCCAGCAGTTCCCCGGGACAGGGACCCTACGAGCAGTACTTC
TRBV27,TRBJ1-1,-,-,CASSPGGTVNTEAFF,TGTGCCAGCAGTCCCGGAGGGACTGTCAACACTGAAGCTTTCTTT
TRBV4-1,TRBJ2-5,-,once,CASSQDRSGKVETQYF,TGCGCCAGCAGCCAAGATAGATCAGGGAAGGTGGAGACCCAGTACTTC
TRBV27,TRBJ2-1,TRBD1,-,CASSLEGTGPYNEQFF,TGTGCCAGCAGTTTGGAAGGGACAGGGCCCTACAATGAGCAGTTCTTC